The source of this T cell receptor (beta chain) is a study of OX40 agonist ivuxolimab in advanced cancers. Turning to the overall study: Ivuxolimab, which targeted the costimulatory receptor OX40 (CD134), was an agonistic, fully human IgG2 monoclonal antibody. Intravenous ivuxolimab was administered to patients every 2 weeks at six dose levels: 0.01, 0.1, 0.3, 1.5, 3 and 10 mg/kg. Of the approximately 54 patients in dose escalation, around 19 had hepatocellular carcinoma, about 15 had melanoma, 9 had renal cell carcinoma and 9 had head and neck cancer. In the dose-escalation cohort, approximately 83% of patients were male, and the mean age was approximately 60 years with a range of roughly 23 to 79. Patients were allowed to have had prior anti-PD-1, anti-PD-L1 or anti-CTLA-4 therapy, and roughly two fifths of the dose-escalation patients had been treated with checkpoint inhibitors. Partial responses occurred in three dose-escalation patients: two with cutaneous melanoma and one with hepatocellular carcinoma. Peripheral TCRbeta sequencing aimed to test whether ivuxolimab altered TCR sequence diversity and caused clonal T-cell expansion. The paper covers the monotherapy dose-escalation part of the phase I ivuxolimab trial, which included N ≈ 52 patients. The full study reports these points: In partial responders in the 0.1-3.0 mg/kg groups, normalized peripheral clonal expansion was found to be among the lowest, especially among CD8+ T cells. After ivuxolimab, expanded clones were on average more numerous among CD8+ T cells than among CD4+ T cells. The antigen specificity of the clonally expanded peripheral T cells was not determined. At doses from 0.1 to 3.0 mg/kg, clonal expansion was seen in both CD4+ and CD8+ blood T cells between baseline and week 6. Low levels of normalized T-cell clonal expansion were also seen in some patients who did not respond.

The trial excluded patients who had a history of autoimmune disease or were on systemic immunosuppression. Peripheral blood for TCR sequencing was collected from all dose cohorts at baseline, on cycle 4 day 1, and on cycle 7 day 1. Samples were obtained from an open-label, multicenter, first-in-human phase I dose-escalation trial of ivuxolimab. Adults with locally advanced or metastatic melanoma, renal cell carcinoma, hepatocellular carcinoma or head and neck squamous cell carcinoma were enrolled in the trial. CD4+ and CD8+ T cells were sorted separately from peripheral blood before TCR sequencing. This clone has just one count. Its antigen specificity is not known. No quality values exist for individual bases; no much larger clone is one base distant. Genomic DNA was isolated from the sorted cells so that the TCRbeta CDR3 region could be sequenced. The immunoSEQ Assay was used to sequence the TCRbeta CDR3 regions. Sourced from immuneACCESS, this table was stored by TCRdb with only in-frame sequences that have V and J called. A share of the clones is absent; for the studies checked, an unresolved V gene accounts for under half, and the remainder has no known explanation. A total of about 41,000 clones appear in this sample, 70% to 85% of them only once. The top ten clones comprise approximately 2.5% of the sample.

The germline V gene encodes CDR1 SQVTM and CDR2 ANQGSEA. V loses 6 bases, J loses 0 bases, and the germline ends lie 11 bases apart. Including the terminal cysteine and phenylalanine, the CDR3 comprises 14 residues. Only the CDR3 part of the read is kept: 42 bases, read in frame from the first base. The starting material was CD4+ or CD8+ T cells sorted from blood, obtained in a trial of the OX40 agonist ivuxolimab. This TCR was recovered from an adult with an advanced solid tumor such as melanoma, head and neck, liver or kidney cancer. The chain joins TRBV29-1 to TRBJ1-4; the D gene is possibly TRBD1, with 5 bases matching. The sequenced DNA is TGCAGCGTGGGGTGGGGGGCAACTAATGAAAAACTGTTTTTT. Its amino acids are CSVGWGATNEKLFF.